This T cell receptor (beta chain) was recorded in a study of blood T cells in healthy people across ages. On this clonotype: Its specificity is unknown.

Russia was home to the donors, healthy Caucasian individuals aged roughly 6 to 90. The study, taken as a whole, reports: There was a strong correlation between TCR beta diversity and naive T cell percentage.

V dropped 0 bases and J dropped 6 bases, with 20 bases sitting between them. The CDR3 length is 17 residues. CDR1 and CDR2 (germline): MNHNY, SVGAGI (reference sequence). A second PCR of about 7 to 11 cycles used a sample-barcoded 5' primer and a J-beta primer mix. MiXCR, run by TCRdb on the 5' RACE reads, gives a single entry per CDR3 protein. The sample holds over 1,500,000 distinct CDR3 sequences, about 50% seen once. The TCR sequence derives from a woman in her thirties or forties in good health. Sequenced: blood. The gene calls are TRBV6-6 and TRBJ2-5; D might be TRBD1 (6 bases). The CDR3 here is CASSYSRTAVAMKTQYF. The CDR3 coding sequence is TGTGCCAGCAGTTACTCGCGGACAGCGGTCGCCATGAAGACCCAGTACTTC.